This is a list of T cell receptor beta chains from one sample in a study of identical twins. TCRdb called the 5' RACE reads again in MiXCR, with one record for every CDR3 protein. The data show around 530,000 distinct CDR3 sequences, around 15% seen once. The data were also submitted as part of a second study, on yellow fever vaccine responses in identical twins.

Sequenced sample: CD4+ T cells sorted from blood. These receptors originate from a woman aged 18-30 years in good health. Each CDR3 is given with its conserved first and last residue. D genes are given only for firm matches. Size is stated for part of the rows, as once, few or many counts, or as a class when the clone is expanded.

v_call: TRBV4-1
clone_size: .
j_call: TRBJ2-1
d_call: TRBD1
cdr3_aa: CASSQAPSGTGVSNEQFF
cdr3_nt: TGCGCCAGCAGCCAAGCCCCCTCCGGGACAGGGGTCAGTAATGAGCAGTTCTTC

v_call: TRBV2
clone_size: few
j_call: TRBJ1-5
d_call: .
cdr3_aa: CASSDRASNQPQHF
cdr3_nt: TGTGCCAGCAGTGACAGGGCCAGCAATCAGCCCCAGCATTTT

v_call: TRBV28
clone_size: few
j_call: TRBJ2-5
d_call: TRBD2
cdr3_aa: CASSSYREREQETQYF
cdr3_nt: TGTGCCAGCAGTTCATACAGGGAGCGGGAGCAAGAGACCCAGTACTTC

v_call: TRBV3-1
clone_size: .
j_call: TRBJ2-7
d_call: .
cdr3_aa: CASSQSNAEQYF
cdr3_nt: TGTGCCAGCAGCCAATCCAACGCCGAGCAGTACTTC

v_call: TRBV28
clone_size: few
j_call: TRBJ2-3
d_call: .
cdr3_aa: CASTPRGDTQYF
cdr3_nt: TGTGCCAGCACCCCACGGGGAGATACGCAGTATTTT

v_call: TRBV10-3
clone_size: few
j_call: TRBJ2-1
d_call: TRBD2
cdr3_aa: CAISGTSGRSSYNEQFF
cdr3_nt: TGTGCCATCAGTGGGACTAGCGGGAGGAGCTCCTACAATGAGCAGTTCTTC

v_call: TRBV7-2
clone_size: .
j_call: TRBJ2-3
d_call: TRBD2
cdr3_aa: CASSSGTSGGAVDTQYF
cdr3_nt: TGTGCCAGCAGCTCGGGAACTAGCGGGGGGGCTGTCGATACGCAGTATTTT

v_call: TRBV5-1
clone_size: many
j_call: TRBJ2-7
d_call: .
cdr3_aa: CASSLELGTPPYEQYF
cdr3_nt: TGCGCCAGCAGCTTGGAGTTAGGGACACCTCCCTACGAGCAGTACTTC

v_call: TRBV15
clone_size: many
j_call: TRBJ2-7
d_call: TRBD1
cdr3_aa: CATSRMDREGYEQYF
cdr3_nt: TGTGCCACCAGCAGAATGGACAGGGAAGGATACGAGCAGTACTTC

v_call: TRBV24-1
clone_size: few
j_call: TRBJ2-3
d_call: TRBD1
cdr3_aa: CATSEAGTGYSTDTQYF
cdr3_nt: TGTGCCACCAGTGAGGCCGGGACAGGGTATTCGACAGATACGCAGTATTTT